What follows are 28 T cell receptor beta chains derived from one specimen sequenced in a study of spatial heterogeneity in lung cancer. Time point described: blood at routine non-recurrence follow-up after resection. Unsorted whole RNA from tumor, nontumor lung or frozen PBMC underwent sequencing. TCRdb reprocessed the 5' RACE reads via MiXCR and lists one record per CDR3 protein. The sample yields about 52,000 distinct CDR3 sequences, 7.4% seen once. The source was PBMCs, collected at follow-up. The receptors originated from a female donor with early-stage non-small cell lung cancer.

CDR3 in amino acids: CASSLAAGQTNYGYTF. The CDR3, as DNA: TGTGCCAGCAGCTTAGCCGCGGGACAGACTAACTATGGCTACACCTTC. The chain employs TRBV7-2 and TRBJ1-2, with 7 bases identical to TRBD1. Germline loops: CDR1 SGHTA, CDR2 FQGNSA. This CDR3 contains 16 residues. Unmatched junction bases numbered 4, after V lost 0 bases and J lost 0 bases.

This clonotype was seen at least ten times. This chain connects TRBV7-9 to TRBJ2-2; 8 nucleotides match TRBD2. The germline CDR1 and CDR2 sequences are SEHNR and FQNEAQ (reference sequence). The CDR3 has 16 residues. J lost 3 bases, V lost 5 bases, and 8 bases had no gene match. The DNA of the CDR3 is TGTGCCAGCAGCCCGACCAGCGGGGGAGACACCGGGGAGCTGTTTTTT. This gives the protein CASSPTSGGDTGELFF.

This clonotype was observed many times. V gene TRBV28 combines with J gene TRBJ1-1; D is uncertain. The V and J ends lost 4 bases and 6 bases respectively, with 18 bases between them. Germline CDR1 and CDR2: MDHEN and SYDVKM. The CDR3 loop spans 15 amino acids. The CDR3 DNA sequence: TGTGCCAGCAGTTCTTCCCCTGTGGCCCCAGCTGAAGCTTTCTTT. Translation gives CASSSSPVAPAEAFF. Combining the CDR3 with reference TRBV28 and TRBJ1-1 gives the whole variable domain DVKVTQSSRYLVKRTGEKVFLECVQDMDHENMFWYRQDPGLGLRLIYFSYDVKMKEKGDIPEGYSVSREKKERFSLILESASTNQTSMYLCASSSSPVAPAEAFFGQGTRLTVV.

This clonotype turned up a few times. The J gene is TRBJ2-3, the V gene TRBV18; D is unresolved. Germline CDR1 reads KGHSH; CDR2 reads LQKENI. V dropped 0 bases and J dropped 2 bases, with 6 bases sitting between them. This CDR3 is built from 14 residues. This chain's CDR3 is CASSPPPSTDTQYF. The DNA for the CDR3 is TGTGCCAGCTCACCACCCCCATCCACAGATACGCAGTATTTT.

This clonotype was observed a handful of times. This chain joins TRBV11-2 and TRBJ2-5; D is possibly TRBD2 (7 bases). Trimming shortened V by 7 bases and J by 3 bases, and 18 bases separated the two germline ends. The CDR3 spans 15 residues. Germline V lookup: CDR1 SGHAT, CDR2 FQNNGV. CDR3 nucleotide sequence: TGTGCCAGCACTGTGAAGGGGGGGCCGGAAGAGACCCAGTACTTC. This codes for CASTVKGGPEETQYF.

This clonotype was counted a few times. The rearrangement joins TRBV30 to TRBJ1-1; tentatively, D is TRBD1 (6 bases). The germline V gene has CDR1 GTSNPN and CDR2 SVGIG (reference sequence). This CDR3 has 13 amino acids. V was shortened by 3 bases and J by 2 bases, with 10 bases between the two germline ends. The CDR3 bases are TGTGCCTGGAGCCGGGACATAAACACTGAAGCTTTCTTT. Amino acids: CAWSRDINTEAFF.

Many counts were recorded for this clonotype. The chain is built from TRBV5-4 and TRBJ1-5, with D possibly TRBD1 on 6 matching bases. The CDR3 totals 14 residues. Trimming took off 4 bases at V and 7 bases at J, with 15 bases between the two ends. Per the germline V gene, CDR1 is SGHNT and CDR2 is YYREEE (reference sequence). CDR3 in DNA: TGTGCCAGCAGCAAGGGGGGACCGGGGCAGCCCCAGCATTTT. Its translation is CASSKGGPGQPQHF.

This clonotype was detected only a few times. The gene calls are TRBV28 and TRBJ2-1; 7 bases line up with TRBD1. The V gene's germline CDR1 is MDHEN and CDR2 SYDVKM. V trimming: 10 bases; J trimming: 0 bases; junction bases outside the gene matches: 6. This CDR3 region has 14 residues. CDR3 DNA: TGTGCCACCCTACAGGGGTTCTCCTACAATGAGCAGTTCTTC. This sequence encodes CATLQGFSYNEQFF.

This clonotype has ten or more counts. This sequence joins TRBV9 and TRBJ1-4, with D tentatively TRBD1 (6 bases). The ends were cut back, 3 bases at V and 7 bases at J, with 13 bases in the middle. The CDR3 length is 14 residues. CDR1 is SGDLS, CDR2 YYNGEE, per germline. The CDR3, as DNA: TGTGCCAGCAGCGACAGGGCGTATGGTGAAAAACTGTTTTTT. The encoded protein is CASSDRAYGEKLFF.

In its sample, this clonotype was seen a few times. CDR3 sequence: CASRKDRNYEQYF. In DNA form, the CDR3 reads TGTGCCAGCAGAAAGGACAGGAACTACGAGCAGTACTTC. V and J are TRBV6-6 and TRBJ2-7, with 7 bases that match TRBD1. The ends lost 6 bases at V and 3 bases at J; junction bases unmatched: 5. The CDR3 has 13 residues. Per the germline V gene, CDR1 is MNHNY and CDR2 is SVGAGI (reference sequence).

This clonotype was seen a handful of times. The genes are TRBV6-6 and TRBJ1-1, with D unclear. Trimming pared 8 bases from V and 1 base from J, leaving 11 bases between. CDR1 and CDR2 from the germline V gene are MNHNY and SVGAGI (reference sequence). The CDR3 has 13 amino acids. The chain's CDR3 is CASQDGQNTEAFF. CDR3 coding DNA: TGTGCCAGCCAAGACGGCCAGAACACTGAAGCTTTCTTT.

This clonotype is judged medium-sized. This sequence joins TRBV6-1 and TRBJ2-7; 10 bases are a match to TRBD1. J gave up 6 bases and V 8 bases, and 13 bases lay outside the gene matches. This CDR3 is built from 15 residues. Per germline, CDR1 MNHNS and CDR2 SASEGT. The CDR3 loop is CASSPRGDRGSEQYF. DNA for the CDR3: TGTGCCAGCTCCCCAAGGGGGGACAGGGGTTCCGAGCAGTACTTC.

The V call is TRBV7-3, the J call TRBJ1-2; D is unclear. Germline V gene lookup returns CDR1 SGHTA and CDR2 FQGTGA. This CDR3 has 14 residues. V was cut by 6 bases and J by 4 bases, with 15 bases left in between. The CDR3 DNA is TGTGCCAGCAGTCCCTCCCCTGAGATCTATGGCTACACCTTC. Its translation: CASSPSPEIYGYTF. The full variable domain, rest sourced from reference TRBV7-3 and TRBJ1-2, is GAGVSQTPSNKVTEKGKYVELRCDPISGHTALYWYRQSLGQGPEFLIYFQGTGAADDSGLPNDRFFAVRPEGSVSTLKIQRTERGDSAVYLCASSPSPEIYGYTFGSGTRLTVV.

The chain links TRBV20-1 to TRBJ1-5, with 8 bases fitting TRBD1. This CDR3 is 18 amino acids long. V was pared by 0 bases and J by 6 bases, with 16 bases of the junction left unmatched. The germline V gene encodes CDR1 DFQATT and CDR2 SNEGSKA (reference sequence). This CDR3 reads CSARDQGASLTQVQPQHF. DNA for the CDR3: TGCAGTGCTAGAGATCAGGGGGCCTCCCTGACCCAAGTTCAGCCCCAGCATTTT.

This chain connects TRBV5-1 to TRBJ2-3; no clear D gene. The germline CDR1 and CDR2 sequences are SGHRS and YFSETQ. This CDR3 spans 15 amino acids. Trimming shortened V by 4 bases and J by 4 bases, and 16 bases separated the two germline ends. The CDR3 nucleotides are TGCGCCAGCAGCATGGGCTCCCAAACACCAGATACGCAGTATTTT. Translated, it gives CASSMGSQTPDTQYF.

This clonotype was recorded many times. This chain links TRBV7-2 with TRBJ2-1; 11 bases agree with TRBD2. Germline CDR1 SGHTA, CDR2 FQGNSA. The CDR3 contains 18 residues. Trimming took 6 bases from V and 4 from J; bases not matched to a gene: 14. This CDR3 is CASSFQVLAGGSYNEQFF. In DNA, the CDR3 is TGTGCCAGCAGTTTCCAGGTCCTAGCGGGGGGATCTTACAATGAGCAGTTCTTC.

The chain carries TRBV7-8 and TRBJ2-7; 8 bases line up with TRBD2. Germline CDR1 SGHVS, CDR2 FQNEAQ. The CDR3 is 18 amino acids. V gave up 2 bases and J gave up 0 bases; unmatched junction bases: 12. As DNA, the CDR3 is TGTGCCAGCAGCTTACCGACCTTCGCACTAGCGGTCTCCTACGAGCAGTACTTC. It yields the protein CASSLPTFALAVSYEQYF.

This clonotype turned up a few times. The rearrangement uses TRBV4-1 and TRBJ2-5; 13 nucleotides line up with TRBD2. J lost 3 bases, V lost 1 base, and 5 bases had no gene match. CDR3 length: 17 amino acids. Germline-derived CDR1 and CDR2 are MGHRA and YSYEKL. CDR3: CASSQGLTSGGEETQYF. The CDR3 nucleotides read TGCGCCAGCAGCCAAGGACTTACTAGCGGGGGGGAAGAGACCCAGTACTTC.

V and J are TRBV27 and TRBJ1-6; D is undetermined. Trimming pared 7 bases from V and 6 bases from J, leaving 19 bases between. CDR1 and CDR2 from the germline V gene are MNHEY and SMNVEV (reference sequence). The CDR3 is 16 amino acids. CDR3 residues: CASTYKRESPNSPLHF. The CDR3, as DNA: TGTGCCAGCACCTATAAGAGGGAATCGCCTAATTCACCCCTCCACTTT.

In its sample, this clonotype ranks as medium-sized. CDR3 loop: CASSYYGGQTEAFF. The CDR3 DNA sequence: TGTGCCAGCAGTTACTACGGTGGGCAGACTGAAGCTTTCTTT. V is TRBV6-5 and J is TRBJ1-1; D call uncertain. The CDR3 length is 14 residues. Trimming pared 1 base from V and 5 bases from J, leaving 11 bases between. Per the germline V gene, CDR1 is MNHEY and CDR2 is SVGAGI.

This clonotype was seen only a few times. The chain combines TRBV20-1 with TRBJ2-5; D ambiguous. Per germline, CDR1 DFQATT and CDR2 SNEGSKA (reference sequence). This CDR3 has 11 amino acids. The V and J ends lost 6 bases and 5 bases respectively, with 10 bases between them. The CDR3 spells CSAPAGETQYF. DNA of the CDR3: TGCAGTGCCCCCGCTGGGGAGACCCAGTACTTC.

A few counts support this clonotype. The chain combines TRBV6-1 with TRBJ1-1, with 7 nucleotides matching TRBD1. This CDR3 region has 16 residues. With 1 base clipped from V and 5 bases from J, the junction kept 10 bases outside the gene matches. Germline loops: CDR1 MNHNS, CDR2 SASEGT. In DNA form, the CDR3 reads TGTGCCAGCAGTGAAGGTCGACAGGGAAGGTGGACTGAAGCTTTCTTT. Protein: CASSEGRQGRWTEAFF.

This clonotype was found many times. This chain joins TRBV11-2 and TRBJ2-7; no clear D. Trimming took off 5 bases at V and 4 bases at J, with 12 bases between the two ends. The germline V gene has CDR1 SGHAT and CDR2 FQNNGV. CDR3 length: 13 residues. CDR3 in amino acids: CASSRAEGYEQYF. The CDR3 DNA follows: TGTGCCAGCAGCCGGGCGGAAGGGTACGAGCAGTACTTC.

The V call is TRBV20-1, the J call TRBJ1-5, with TRBD1 identical over 7 bases. This CDR3 is 12 amino acids long. Looked up from germline, CDR1 is DFQATT and CDR2 is SNEGSKA (reference sequence). V shed 4 bases and J 7 bases; nucleotides not matched to a gene: 4. In DNA form, the CDR3 reads TGCAGTGCTAATAGGGGGCGACAGCCCCAGCATTTT. Protein: CSANRGRQPQHF.

In its sample, this clonotype was seen many times. J is TRBJ2-2 and V is TRBV24-1; the D is unclear. Germline V gene lookup returns CDR1 KGHDR and CDR2 SFDVKD. Trimming took 1 base from V and 7 from J, leaving 9 bases between them. This CDR3 is built from 14 residues. CDR3 nucleotide sequence: TGTGCCACCAGTGATTTCAAAGATGGCGGGGAGCTGTTTTTT. Residues: CATSDFKDGGELFF.

This clonotype was found a few times. V is TRBV21-1 and J is TRBJ1-5; TRBD1, as called in the table, went unchecked against the DNA. TRBV21-1 is a recognized pseudogene. This CDR3 contains 18 residues. CDR3 sequence (DNA): TGTGCCAGCAGCAAAAAGGCGGCGGTTCGGGTAACAAATCAGCCCCAGCATTTT. It encodes CASSKKAAVRVTNQPQHF.

In its sample, this clonotype was seen many times. The chain combines TRBV9 with TRBJ2-3; D unresolved. Trimming cost V 0 bases and J 6 bases, with 11 bases left between them. Germline CDR1 reads SGDLS; CDR2 reads YYNGEE. This CDR3 is 14 amino acids long. Written as DNA, the CDR3 is TGTGCCAGCAGCGTAGCTAGTCTGGGGGATACGCAGTATTTT. It translates to CASSVASLGDTQYF.

This clonotype was observed many times. This chain links TRBV5-1 with TRBJ2-7, with 7 nucleotides matching TRBD1. In germline, CDR1 is SGHRS, CDR2 YFSETQ. V dropped 4 bases and J dropped 5; count of bases not matched to a gene: 9. The CDR3 contains 14 residues. This CDR3 reads CASSLTPTGDEQYF. In DNA form, the CDR3 reads TGCGCCAGCAGCCTGACCCCCACAGGGGACGAGCAGTACTTC. The whole variable domain, remainder taken from reference TRBV5-1 and TRBJ2-7, is KAGVTQTPRYLIKTRGQQVTLSCSPISGHRSVSWYQQTPGQGLQFLFEYFSETQRNKGNFPGRFSGRQFSNSRSEMNVSTLELGDSALYLCASSLTPTGDEQYFGPGTRLTVT.